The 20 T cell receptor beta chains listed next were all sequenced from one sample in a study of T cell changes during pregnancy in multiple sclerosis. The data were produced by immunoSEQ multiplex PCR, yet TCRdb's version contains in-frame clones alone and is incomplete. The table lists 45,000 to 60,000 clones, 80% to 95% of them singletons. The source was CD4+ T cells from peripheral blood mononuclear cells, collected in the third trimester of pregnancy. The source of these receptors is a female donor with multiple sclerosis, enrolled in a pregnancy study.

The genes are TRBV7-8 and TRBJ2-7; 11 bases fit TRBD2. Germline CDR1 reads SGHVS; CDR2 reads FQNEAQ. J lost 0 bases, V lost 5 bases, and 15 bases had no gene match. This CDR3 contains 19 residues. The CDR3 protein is CASSLWTSGSFSSSYEQYF. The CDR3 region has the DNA TGTGCCAGCAGCCTCTGGACTAGCGGGTCATTTTCATCCTCCTACGAGCAGTACTTC.

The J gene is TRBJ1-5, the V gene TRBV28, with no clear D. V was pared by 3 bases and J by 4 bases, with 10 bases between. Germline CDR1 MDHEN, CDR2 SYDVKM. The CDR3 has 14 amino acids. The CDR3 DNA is TGTGCCAGCAGTTTGTCTCCGGGTAATCAGCCCCAGCATTTT. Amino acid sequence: CASSLSPGNQPQHF.

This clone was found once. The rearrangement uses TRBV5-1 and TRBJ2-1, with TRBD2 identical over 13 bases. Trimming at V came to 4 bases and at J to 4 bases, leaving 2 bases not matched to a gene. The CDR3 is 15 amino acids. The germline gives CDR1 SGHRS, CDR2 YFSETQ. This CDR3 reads CASSTGLAGYNEQFF. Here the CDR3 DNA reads TGCGCCAGCAGCACGGGACTAGCGGGGTACAATGAGCAGTTCTTC.

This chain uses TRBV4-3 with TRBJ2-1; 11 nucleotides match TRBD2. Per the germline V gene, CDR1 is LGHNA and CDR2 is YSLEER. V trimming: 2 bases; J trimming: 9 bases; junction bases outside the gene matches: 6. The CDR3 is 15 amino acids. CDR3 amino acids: CASSQTSGSIGEQFF. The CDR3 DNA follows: TGCGCCAGCAGCCAAACTAGCGGGAGCATAGGTGAGCAGTTCTTC.

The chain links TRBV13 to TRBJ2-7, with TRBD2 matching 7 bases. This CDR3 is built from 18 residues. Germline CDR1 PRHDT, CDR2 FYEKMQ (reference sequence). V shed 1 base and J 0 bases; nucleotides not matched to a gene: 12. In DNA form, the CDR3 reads TGTGCCAGCAGCTTAGCGGGGGGAAAAATCATAAGCTCCTACGAGCAGTACTTC. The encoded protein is CASSLAGGKIISSYEQYF.

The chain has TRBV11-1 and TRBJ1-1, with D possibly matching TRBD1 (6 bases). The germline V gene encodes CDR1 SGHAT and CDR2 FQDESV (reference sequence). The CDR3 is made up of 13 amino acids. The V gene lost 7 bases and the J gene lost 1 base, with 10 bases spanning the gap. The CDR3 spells CASTMTGNTEAFF. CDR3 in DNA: TGTGCCAGCACCATGACAGGGAACACTGAAGCTTTCTTT.

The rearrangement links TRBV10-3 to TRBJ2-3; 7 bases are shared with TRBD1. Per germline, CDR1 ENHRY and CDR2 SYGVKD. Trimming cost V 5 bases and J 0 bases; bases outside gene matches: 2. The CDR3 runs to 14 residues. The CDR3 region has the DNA TGTGCCATCAGTAAGGGGGCAAGCACAGATACGCAGTATTTT. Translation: CAISKGASTDTQYF.

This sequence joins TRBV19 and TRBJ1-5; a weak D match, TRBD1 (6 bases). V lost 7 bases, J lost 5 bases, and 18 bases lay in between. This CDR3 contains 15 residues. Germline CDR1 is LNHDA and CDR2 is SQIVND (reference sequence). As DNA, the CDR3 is TGTGCCAGTACTAAAATACCGGGACAAGATCAGCCCCAGCATTTT. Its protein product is CASTKIPGQDQPQHF.

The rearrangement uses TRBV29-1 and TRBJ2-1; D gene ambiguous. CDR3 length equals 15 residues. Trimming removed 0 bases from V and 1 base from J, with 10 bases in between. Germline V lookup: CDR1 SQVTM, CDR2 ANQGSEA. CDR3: CSVEEPPLSYNEQFF. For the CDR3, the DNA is TGCAGCGTTGAAGAGCCTCCCCTATCCTACAATGAGCAGTTCTTC.

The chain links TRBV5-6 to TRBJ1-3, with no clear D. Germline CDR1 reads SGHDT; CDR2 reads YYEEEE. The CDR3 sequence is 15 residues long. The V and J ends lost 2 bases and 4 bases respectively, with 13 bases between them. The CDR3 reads CASSLTSGSGNTIYF. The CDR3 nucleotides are TGTGCCAGCAGCTTAACGAGCGGCTCCGGAAACACCATATATTTT.

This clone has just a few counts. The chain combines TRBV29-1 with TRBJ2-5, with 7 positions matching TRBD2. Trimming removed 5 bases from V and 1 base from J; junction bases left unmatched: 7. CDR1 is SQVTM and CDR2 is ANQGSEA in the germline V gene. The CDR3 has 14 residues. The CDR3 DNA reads TGCAGCGTTTCGGTAGCGGGCCCCCAAGAGACCCAGTACTTC. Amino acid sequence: CSVSVAGPQETQYF.

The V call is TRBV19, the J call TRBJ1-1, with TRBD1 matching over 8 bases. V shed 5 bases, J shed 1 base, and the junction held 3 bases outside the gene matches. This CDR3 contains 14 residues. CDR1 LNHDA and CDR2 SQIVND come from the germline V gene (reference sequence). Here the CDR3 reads CASSSQGENTEAFF. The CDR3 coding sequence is TGTGCCAGTAGTTCACAGGGGGAGAACACTGAAGCTTTCTTT. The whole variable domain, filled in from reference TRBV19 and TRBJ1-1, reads DGGITQSPKYLFRKEGQNVTLSCEQNLNHDAMYWYRQDPGQGLRLIYYSQIVNDFQKGDIAEGYSVSREKKESFPLTVTSAQKNPTAFYLCASSSQGENTEAFFGQGTRLTVV.

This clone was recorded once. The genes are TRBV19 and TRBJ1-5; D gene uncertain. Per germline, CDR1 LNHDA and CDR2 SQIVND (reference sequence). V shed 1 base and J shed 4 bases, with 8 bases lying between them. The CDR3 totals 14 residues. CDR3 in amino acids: CASSIVPQNQPQHF. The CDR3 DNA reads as TGTGCCAGTAGTATAGTTCCACAAAATCAGCCCCAGCATTTT.

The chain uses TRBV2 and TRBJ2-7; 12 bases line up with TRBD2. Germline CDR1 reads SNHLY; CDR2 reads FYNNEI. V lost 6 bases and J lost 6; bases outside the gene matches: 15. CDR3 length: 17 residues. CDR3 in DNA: TGTGCCAGCAGATATGGACTAGCGGGAAGGATGGGGGGCGAGCAGTACTTC. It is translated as CASRYGLAGRMGGEQYF. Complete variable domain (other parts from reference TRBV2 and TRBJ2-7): EPEVTQTPSHQVTQMGQEVILRCVPISNHLYFYWYRQILGQKVEFLVSFYNNEISEKSEIFDDQFSVERPDGSNFTLKIRSTKLEDSAMYFCASRYGLAGRMGGEQYFGPGTRLTVT.

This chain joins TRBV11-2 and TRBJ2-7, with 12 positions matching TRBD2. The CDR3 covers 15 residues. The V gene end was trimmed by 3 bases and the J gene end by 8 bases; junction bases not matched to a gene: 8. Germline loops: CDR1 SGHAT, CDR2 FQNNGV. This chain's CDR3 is CASSFLRTSGIQQYF. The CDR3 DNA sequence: TGTGCCAGCAGCTTCCTTCGGACTAGCGGGATTCAGCAGTACTTC.

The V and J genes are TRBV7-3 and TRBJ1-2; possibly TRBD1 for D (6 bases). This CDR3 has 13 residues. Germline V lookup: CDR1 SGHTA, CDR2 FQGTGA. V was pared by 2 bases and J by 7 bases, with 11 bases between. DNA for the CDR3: TGTGCCAGCAGCTTAGTACAGGGTCTTGGCTACACCTTC. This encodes CASSLVQGLGYTF.

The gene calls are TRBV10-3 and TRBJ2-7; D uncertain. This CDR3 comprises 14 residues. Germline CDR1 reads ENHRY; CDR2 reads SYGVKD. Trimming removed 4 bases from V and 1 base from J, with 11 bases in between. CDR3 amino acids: CAISGTAQSYEQYF. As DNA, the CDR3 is TGTGCCATCAGTGGCACAGCTCAATCCTACGAGCAGTACTTC.

The CDR3 DNA is TGTGCCAGTAGCCATAGGACAAGCTCTGGAAACACCATATATTTT. This encodes CASSHRTSSGNTIYF. The chain links TRBV19 to TRBJ1-3, with TRBD1 as a possible D gene (5 bases). Germline values: CDR1 LNHDA, CDR2 SQIVND (reference sequence). CDR3 length equals 15 residues. V lost 6 bases, J lost 0 bases, and 12 bases lay in between.

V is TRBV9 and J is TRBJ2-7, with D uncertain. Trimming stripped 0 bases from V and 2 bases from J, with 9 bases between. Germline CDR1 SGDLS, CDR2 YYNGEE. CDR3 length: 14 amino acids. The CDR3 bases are TGTGCCAGCAGCGTAGGTGCGCTACCCTACGAGCAGTACTTC. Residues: CASSVGALPYEQYF.

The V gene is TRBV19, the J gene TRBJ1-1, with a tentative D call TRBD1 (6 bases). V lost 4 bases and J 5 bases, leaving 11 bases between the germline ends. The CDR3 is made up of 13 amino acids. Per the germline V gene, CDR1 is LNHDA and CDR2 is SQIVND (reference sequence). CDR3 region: CASSKRDRTEAFF. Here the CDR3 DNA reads TGTGCCAGTAGTAAACGAGACAGGACTGAAGCTTTCTTT. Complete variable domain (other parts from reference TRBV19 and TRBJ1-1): DGGITQSPKYLFRKEGQNVTLSCEQNLNHDAMYWYRQDPGQGLRLIYYSQIVNDFQKGDIAEGYSVSREKKESFPLTVTSAQKNPTAFYLCASSKRDRTEAFFGQGTRLTVV.